This T cell receptor (beta chain) derives from a study of shared clonotypes between healthy human individuals. The assay was immunoSEQ multiplex PCR, and TCRdb's table has in-frame clones only and misses some. The data contain some 350,000 clones, approximately 79% of them singletons. Germline V gene data show CDR1 as SNHLY and CDR2 as FYNNEI. The V gene end was trimmed by 4 bases and the J gene end by 5 bases; junction bases not matched to a gene: 13. The CDR3 has 17 amino acids. This clone has more than one count but fewer than ten. The source of this sequence is a man aged 30-40 years in good health. Sequences were obtained from memory CD4+ T cells sorted from blood. Stated subset: CD45RA-negative fraction. The rearrangement links TRBV2 to TRBJ2-1; the match to TRBD2 covers 8 bases. CDR3 nucleotide sequence: TGTGCCAGCAGTGGACTACTCAGCGGGAGTATTGACAATGAGCAGTTCTTC. It encodes CASSGLLSGSIDNEQFF.